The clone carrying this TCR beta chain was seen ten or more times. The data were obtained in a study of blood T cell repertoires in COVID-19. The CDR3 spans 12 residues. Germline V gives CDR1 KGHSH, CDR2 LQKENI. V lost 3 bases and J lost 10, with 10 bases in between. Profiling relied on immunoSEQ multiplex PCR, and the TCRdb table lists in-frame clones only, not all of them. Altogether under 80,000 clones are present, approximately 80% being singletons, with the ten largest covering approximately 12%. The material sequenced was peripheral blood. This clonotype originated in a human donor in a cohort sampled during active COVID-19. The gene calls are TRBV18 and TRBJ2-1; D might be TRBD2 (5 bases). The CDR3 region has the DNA TGTGCCAGCTCACCCTCCCGGGAAGAGCAGTTCTTC. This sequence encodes CASSPSREEQFF.